This TCR beta chain was sequenced during a study of shared clonotypes between healthy human individuals. Study summary: Each donor had three CD4 naive, three CD4 memory, two CD8 naive and one CD8 memory plate.

In replicate PCRs of sorted subsets, approximately 210 ng DNA, roughly 27,000 T cell genomes, was used. The data were produced by immunoSEQ multiplex PCR, yet TCRdb's version contains in-frame clones alone and is incomplete. In the table there are roughly 1.5 million clones, about 98% of which are singletons. Specimen: naive CD4+ T cells sorted from blood. Subset reported: CD45RA+ positively selected. This TCR derives from a man aged 30 to 39 in good health.

The CDR3, as DNA: TGTGCCATCAGTGCGTCGGCTAGCGGGAGCGCCCTCTCCTACGAGCAGTACTTC. Encoded protein: CAISASASGSALSYEQYF. The chain links TRBV10-3 to TRBJ2-7, with 10 bases aligning to TRBD2. Germline CDR1 and CDR2: ENHRY and SYGVKD. The length of the CDR3 is 18 residues. V shed 4 bases and J 0 bases; nucleotides not matched to a gene: 12.